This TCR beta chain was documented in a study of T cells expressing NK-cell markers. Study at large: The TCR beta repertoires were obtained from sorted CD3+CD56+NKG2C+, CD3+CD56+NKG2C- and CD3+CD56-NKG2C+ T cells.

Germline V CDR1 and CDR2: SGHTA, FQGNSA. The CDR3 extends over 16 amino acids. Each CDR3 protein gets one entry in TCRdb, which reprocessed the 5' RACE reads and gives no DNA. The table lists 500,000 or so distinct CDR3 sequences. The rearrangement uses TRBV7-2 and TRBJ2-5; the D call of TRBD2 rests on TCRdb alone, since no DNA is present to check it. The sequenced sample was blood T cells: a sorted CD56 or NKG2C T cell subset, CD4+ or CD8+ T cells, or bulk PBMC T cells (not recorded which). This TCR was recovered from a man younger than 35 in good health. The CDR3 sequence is CASSLRVGTPGETQYF.